The clone carrying this TCR beta chain was recorded many times. This sample was taken from a study of human T cells and chemical hapten exposure. Described time point: patch test 2, 6 weeks after DPC sensitization. Indicated treatment: therapeutic diphenylcyclopropenone sensitization with weekly scalp DPC. It was from unfractionated whole blood that total RNA was extracted. CDR3 size: 13 residues. V was clipped by 3 bases and J by 7 bases, with 15 bases between them. Germline CDR1 reads SQVTM; CDR2 reads ANQGSEA. TCRdb used MiXCR to reprocess the RACE reads, holding one entry per CDR3 protein. This sample carries more than 85,000 distinct CDR3 sequences, approximately 11% of them seen once, and the ten largest clones take around 2.1%.

Sequences were derived from whole blood, sampled in connection with sensitization to the hapten diphenylcyclopropenone (DPC). This rearrangement joins TRBV29-1 to TRBJ2-5, with a possible D match to TRBD2 (5 bases). The source is a man in his forties with alopecia areata. Some clones in this sample may be carry-over from other donors' samples. The CDR3 region is CSVDGLGSVTQYF. The CDR3 region has the DNA TGCAGCGTTGACGGGCTGGGGAGTGTGACCCAGTACTTC.